The clone carrying this TCR beta chain came up a few times. Its specificity is unknown. The data were obtained in a study of CD8 T cells in ankylosing spondylitis. TCRdb independently ran MiXCR on the 5' RACE reads; one entry per CDR3 protein. Here the sample spans roughly 280,000 distinct CDR3 sequences, around 20% being singletons. Study-level findings and limits: Among TCR beta sequences, a motif of eight highly homologous variants appeared characteristic of ankylosing spondylitis blood. Relatively scarce in peripheral blood, disease-linked clones were CD8+.

This CDR3 is 15 amino acids long. The J segment lost 7 bases and the V segment lost 3 bases, leaving 6 bases of the junction unmatched. Germline assignment: CDR1 ENHRY and CDR2 SYGVKD. This TCR was recovered from a male donor with ankylosing spondylitis or in good health (not recorded which). The sample was blood, either unsorted or a sorted T cell fraction (not recorded which). The chain couples TRBV10-3 to TRBJ1-2; 12 bases agree with TRBD1. The CDR3: CAISDWGQGAGGYTF. In DNA form, the CDR3 reads TGTGCCATCAGTGACTGGGGACAGGGGGCCGGTGGCTACACCTTC.